This T cell receptor (beta chain) was profiled in a study of blood T cell repertoires in COVID-19. Authors' data handling: Estimation of nucleated cell counts was performed using reference gene primer amplification. Sequencing used immunoSEQ multiplex PCR; TCRdb keeps in-frame clones, though not all of them. That table supplies the V and J calls and clone size; D and trimming were determined from the DNA. The sample holds approximately 90,000 clones, about 74% seen once. The sequenced sample consisted of peripheral blood. The TCR sequence derives from a human donor in a cohort sampled during active COVID-19.

CDR3 bases: TGTGCCAGCAGTCCCCCCCGGGGAATTTATAGTGAAGCTTTCTTT. This encodes CASSPPRGIYSEAFF. The rearrangement links TRBV28 to TRBJ1-1, with unresolved D. This CDR3 has 15 residues. CDR1 and CDR2 from the germline V gene are MDHEN and SYDVKM. Deletions cut 5 bases from V and 7 bases from J, with 20 bases between.